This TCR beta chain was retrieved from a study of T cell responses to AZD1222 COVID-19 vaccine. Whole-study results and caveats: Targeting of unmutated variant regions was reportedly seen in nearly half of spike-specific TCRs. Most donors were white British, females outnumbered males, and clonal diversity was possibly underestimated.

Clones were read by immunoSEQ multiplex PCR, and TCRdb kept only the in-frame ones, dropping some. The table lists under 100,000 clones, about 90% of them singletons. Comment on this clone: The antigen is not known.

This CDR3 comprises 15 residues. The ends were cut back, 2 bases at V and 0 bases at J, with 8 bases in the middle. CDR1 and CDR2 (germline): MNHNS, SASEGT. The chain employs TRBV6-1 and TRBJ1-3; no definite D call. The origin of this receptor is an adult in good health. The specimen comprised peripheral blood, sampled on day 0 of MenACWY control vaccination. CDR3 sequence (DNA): TGTGCCAGCAGTGAACCTGCTATCTCTGGAAACACCATATATTTT. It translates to CASSEPAISGNTIYF.